This T cell receptor beta chain was sequenced in a study of cytomegalovirus exposure and HLA in healthy donors. Study-level findings and limits: The listing of 160 or so TCR beta chains classed them as cytomegalovirus-associated. Generally TCR sequences proved uncommon, though certain public TCRs appeared in numerous donors.

Regarding this clone: As yet, its antigen is unknown.

Profiled with immunoSEQ multiplex PCR; TCRdb holds only in-frame clones, not every one. This sample has over 250,000 clones, with roughly 87% found just once. The V and J ends lost 2 bases and 8 bases respectively, with 16 bases between them. The CDR3 has 15 residues. CDR1 SGHRS and CDR2 YFSETQ come from the germline V gene. The receptor comes from a woman in her 30s in good health and CMV-seropositive. The chain is built from TRBV5-1 and TRBJ1-4, with no clear D. The source material was PBMCs. DNA of the CDR3: TGCGCCAGCAGCTTTGGAGCCGGGAAGGGCGAAAAACTGTTTTTT. Its translation: CASSFGAGKGEKLFF.